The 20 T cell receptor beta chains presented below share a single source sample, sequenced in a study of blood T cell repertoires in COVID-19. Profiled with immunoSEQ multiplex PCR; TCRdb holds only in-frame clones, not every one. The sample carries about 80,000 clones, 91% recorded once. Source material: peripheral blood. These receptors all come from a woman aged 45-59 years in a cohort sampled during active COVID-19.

The CDR3 DNA reads TGTGCCAGCAGCCCCAGGGGTCGCTTCATTCAGTACTTC. Encoded protein: CASSPRGRFIQYF. The chain recombines TRBV12-3 or TRBV12-4 with TRBJ2-4, with D possibly being TRBD1 (6 bases). This CDR3 comprises 13 residues. The V end lost 6 bases, the J end lost 9 bases, and 15 bases lay between the germline ends.

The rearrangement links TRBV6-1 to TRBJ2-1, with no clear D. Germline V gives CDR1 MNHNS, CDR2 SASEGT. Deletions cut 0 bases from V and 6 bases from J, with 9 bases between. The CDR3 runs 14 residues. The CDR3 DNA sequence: TGTGCCAGCAGTGAAGCGTCTGTTAGCAATGAGCAGTTCTTC. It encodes CASSEASVSNEQFF.

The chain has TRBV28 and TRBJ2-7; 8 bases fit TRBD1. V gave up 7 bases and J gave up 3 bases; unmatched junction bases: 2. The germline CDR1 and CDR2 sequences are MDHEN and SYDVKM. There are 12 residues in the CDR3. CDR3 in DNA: TGTGCCAGCACGGACAGGGACTACGAGCAGTACTTC. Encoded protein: CASTDRDYEQYF. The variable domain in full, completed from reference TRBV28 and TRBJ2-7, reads DVKVTQSSRYLVKRTGEKVFLECVQDMDHENMFWYRQDPGLGLRLIYFSYDVKMKEKGDIPEGYSVSREKKERFSLILESASTNQTSMYLCASTDRDYEQYFGPGTRLTVT.

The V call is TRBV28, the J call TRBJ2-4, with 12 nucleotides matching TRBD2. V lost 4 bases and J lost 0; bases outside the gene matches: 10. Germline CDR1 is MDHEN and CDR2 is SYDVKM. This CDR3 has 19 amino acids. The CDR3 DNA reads TGTGCCAGCAGTTCCTGGGGACTAGCGGGCTCCTTAGCCAAAAACATTCAGTACTTC. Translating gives CASSSWGLAGSLAKNIQYF.

CDR3 protein: CASSLIQGLSNTEAFF. CDR3 nucleotides: TGCGCCAGCAGCTTAATACAGGGACTATCGAACACTGAAGCTTTCTTT. V is TRBV5-1 and J is TRBJ1-1, with a possible D match to TRBD1 (6 bases). Germline CDR1 SGHRS, CDR2 YFSETQ. The CDR3 runs to 16 residues. Trimming took off 2 bases at V and 1 base at J, with 15 bases between the two ends. The full variable domain, its missing parts supplied by reference TRBV5-1 and TRBJ1-1, is KAGVTQTPRYLIKTRGQQVTLSCSPISGHRSVSWYQQTPGQGLQFLFEYFSETQRNKGNFPGRFSGRQFSNSRSEMNVSTLELGDSALYLCASSLIQGLSNTEAFFGQGTRLTVV.

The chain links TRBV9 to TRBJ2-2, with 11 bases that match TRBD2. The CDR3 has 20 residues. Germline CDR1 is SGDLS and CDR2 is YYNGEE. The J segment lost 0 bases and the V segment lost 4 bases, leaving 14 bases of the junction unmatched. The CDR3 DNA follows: TGTGCCAGCAGCAGCTATACTAGCGGGGGAGCCGAATCGAACACCGGGGAGCTGTTTTTT. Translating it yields CASSSYTSGGAESNTGELFF.

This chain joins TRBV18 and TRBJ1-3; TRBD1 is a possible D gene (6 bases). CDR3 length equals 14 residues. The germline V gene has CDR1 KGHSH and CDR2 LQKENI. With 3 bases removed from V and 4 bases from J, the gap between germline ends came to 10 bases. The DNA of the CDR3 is TGTGCCAGCTCACCGGGGGCGTCAGGAAACACCATATATTTT. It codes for CASSPGASGNTIYF.

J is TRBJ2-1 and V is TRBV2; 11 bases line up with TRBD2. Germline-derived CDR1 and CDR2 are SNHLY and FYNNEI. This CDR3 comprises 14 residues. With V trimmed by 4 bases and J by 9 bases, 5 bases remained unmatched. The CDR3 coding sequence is TGTGCCAGCAGTGTTAGCGGGGGGGTATCTGAGCAGTTCTTC. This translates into CASSVSGGVSEQFF. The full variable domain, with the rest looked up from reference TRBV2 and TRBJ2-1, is EPEVTQTPSHQVTQMGQEVILRCVPISNHLYFYWYRQILGQKVEFLVSFYNNEISEKSEIFDDQFSVERPDGSNFTLKIRSTKLEDSAMYFCASSVSGGVSEQFFGPGTRLTVL.

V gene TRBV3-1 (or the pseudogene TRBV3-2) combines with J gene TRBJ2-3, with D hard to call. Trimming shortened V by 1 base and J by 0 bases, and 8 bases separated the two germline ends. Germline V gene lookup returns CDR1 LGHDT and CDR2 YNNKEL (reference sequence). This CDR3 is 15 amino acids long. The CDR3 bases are TGTGCCAGCAGCCAAGTACCCACAAGCACAGATACGCAGTATTTT. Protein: CASSQVPTSTDTQYF.

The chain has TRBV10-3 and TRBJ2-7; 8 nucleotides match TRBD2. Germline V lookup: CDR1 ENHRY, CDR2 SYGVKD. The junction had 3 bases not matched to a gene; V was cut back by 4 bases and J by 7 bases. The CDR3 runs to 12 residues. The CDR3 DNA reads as TGTGCCATCAGTGGGGGACTAGGGGAGCAGTACTTC. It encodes CAISGGLGEQYF.

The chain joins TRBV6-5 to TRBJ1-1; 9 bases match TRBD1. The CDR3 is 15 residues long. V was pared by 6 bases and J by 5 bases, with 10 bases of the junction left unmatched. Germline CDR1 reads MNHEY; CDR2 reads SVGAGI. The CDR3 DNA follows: TGTGCCAGCAGCAGAGAGACAGGGGGAAGAACTGAAGCTTTCTTT. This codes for CASSRETGGRTEAFF.

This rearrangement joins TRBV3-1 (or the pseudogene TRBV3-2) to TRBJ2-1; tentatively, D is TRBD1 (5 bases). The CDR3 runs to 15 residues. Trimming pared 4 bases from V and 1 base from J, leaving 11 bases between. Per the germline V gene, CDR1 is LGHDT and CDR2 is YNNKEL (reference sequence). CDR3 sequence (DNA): TGTGCCAGCAGCCCCGGAGCAGGGTCCTACAATGAGCAGTTCTTC. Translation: CASSPGAGSYNEQFF.

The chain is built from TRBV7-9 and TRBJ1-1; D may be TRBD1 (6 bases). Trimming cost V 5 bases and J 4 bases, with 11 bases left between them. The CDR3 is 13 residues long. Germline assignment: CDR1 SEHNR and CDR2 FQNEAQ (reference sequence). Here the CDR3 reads CASSDRQATEAFF. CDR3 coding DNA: TGTGCCAGCAGCGATCGACAGGCCACTGAAGCTTTCTTT.

The CDR3 region is CASSTGQQETQYF. The CDR3 nucleotides read TGCGCCAGCAGCACGGGACAGCAAGAGACCCAGTACTTC. This rearrangement joins TRBV5-1 to TRBJ2-5, with 7 positions matching TRBD1. This CDR3 has 13 residues. V gave up 4 bases and J gave up 2 bases; unmatched junction bases: 2. The germline CDR1 and CDR2 sequences are SGHRS and YFSETQ.

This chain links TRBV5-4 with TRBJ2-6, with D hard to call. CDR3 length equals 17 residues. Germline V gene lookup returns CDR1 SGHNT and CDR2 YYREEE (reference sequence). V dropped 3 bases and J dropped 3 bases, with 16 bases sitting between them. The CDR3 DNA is TGTGCCAGCAGCTATGTTCCCGCTAGTGATGGGGCCAACGTCCTGACTTTC. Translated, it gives CASSYVPASDGANVLTF.

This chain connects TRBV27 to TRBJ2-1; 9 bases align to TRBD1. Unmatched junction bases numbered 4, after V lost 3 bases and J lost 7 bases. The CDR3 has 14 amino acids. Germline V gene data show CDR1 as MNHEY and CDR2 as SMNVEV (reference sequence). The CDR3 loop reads CASSLGQGWNEQFF. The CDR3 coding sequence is TGTGCCAGCAGTTTGGGACAGGGATGGAATGAGCAGTTCTTC.

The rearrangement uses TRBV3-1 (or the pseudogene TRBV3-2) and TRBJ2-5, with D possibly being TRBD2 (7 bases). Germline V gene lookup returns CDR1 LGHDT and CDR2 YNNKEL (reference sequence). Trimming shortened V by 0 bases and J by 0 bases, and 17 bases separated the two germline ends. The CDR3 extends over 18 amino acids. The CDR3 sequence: CASSQEGSGGTYQETQYF. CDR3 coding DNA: TGTGCCAGCAGCCAAGAGGGGTCGGGGGGCACGTACCAAGAGACCCAGTACTTC.

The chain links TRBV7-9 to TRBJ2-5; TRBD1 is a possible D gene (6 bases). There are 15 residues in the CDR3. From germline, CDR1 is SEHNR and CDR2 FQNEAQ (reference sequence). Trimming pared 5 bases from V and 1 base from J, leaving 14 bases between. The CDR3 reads CASSPWVGAQETQYF. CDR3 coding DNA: TGTGCCAGCAGCCCATGGGTGGGGGCCCAAGAGACCCAGTACTTC.

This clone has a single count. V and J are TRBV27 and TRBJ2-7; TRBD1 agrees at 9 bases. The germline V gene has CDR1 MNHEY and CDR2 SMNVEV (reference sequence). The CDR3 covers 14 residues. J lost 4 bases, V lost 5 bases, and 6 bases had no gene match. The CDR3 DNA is TGTGCCAGCAGTCCGGGACAGGGAGGATACGAGCAGTACTTC. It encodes CASSPGQGGYEQYF.

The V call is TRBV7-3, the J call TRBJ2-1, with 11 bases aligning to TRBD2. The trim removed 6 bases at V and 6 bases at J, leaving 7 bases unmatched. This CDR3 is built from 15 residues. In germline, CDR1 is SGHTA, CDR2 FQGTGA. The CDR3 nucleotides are TGTGCCAGCAGATCTAGCGGGAGGATAGGCAATGAGCAGTTCTTC. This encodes CASRSSGRIGNEQFF. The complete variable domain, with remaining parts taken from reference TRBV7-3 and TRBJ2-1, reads GAGVSQTPSNKVTEKGKYVELRCDPISGHTALYWYRQSLGQGPEFLIYFQGTGAADDSGLPNDRFFAVRPEGSVSTLKIQRTERGDSAVYLCASRSSGRIGNEQFFGPGTRLTVL.